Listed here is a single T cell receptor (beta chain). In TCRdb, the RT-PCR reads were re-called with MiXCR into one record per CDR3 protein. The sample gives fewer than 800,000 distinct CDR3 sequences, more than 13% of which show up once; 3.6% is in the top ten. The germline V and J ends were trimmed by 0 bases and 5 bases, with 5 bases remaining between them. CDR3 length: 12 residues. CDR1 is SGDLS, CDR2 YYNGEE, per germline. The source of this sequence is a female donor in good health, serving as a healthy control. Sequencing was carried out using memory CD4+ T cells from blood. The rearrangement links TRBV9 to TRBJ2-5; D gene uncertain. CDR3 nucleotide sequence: TGTGCCAGCAGCGTAGTAGGGGAGACCCAGTACTTC. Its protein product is CASSVVGETQYF.